What follows are 16 T cell receptor beta chains derived from one specimen sequenced in a study of control samples from healthy donors and cancer patients. TCRdb keeps only in-frame clones here, not all; method: immunoSEQ multiplex PCR. The table has about 180,000 clones, roughly 89% seen once. Material: blood. Receptors were obtained from a woman in her forties or fifties in good health.

The genes are TRBV7-2 and TRBJ1-3; a weak D match, TRBD1 (6 bases). V gave up 0 bases and J gave up 4 bases, with 10 bases separating them. Looked up from germline, CDR1 is SGHTA and CDR2 is FQGNSA. There are 15 residues in the CDR3. The CDR3 DNA reads TGTGCCAGCAGCTTAGCGGGTACAGGGGGAAACACCATATATTTT. Translating it yields CASSLAGTGGNTIYF.

V usage is TRBV19 and J usage is TRBJ2-2; 9 bases line up with TRBD1. Germline CDR1 is LNHDA and CDR2 is SQIVND (reference sequence). CDR3 length: 15 residues. The V and J ends lost 3 bases and 6 bases, in that order; junction bases with no gene match: 5. CDR3 sequence (DNA): TGTGCCAGTAGTATTACAGGGGGCTTCGCCGGGGAGCTGTTTTTT. It encodes CASSITGGFAGELFF.

The J gene is TRBJ1-4, the V gene TRBV6-1, with D perhaps matching TRBD1 (6 bases). V lost 0 bases and J 7 bases, leaving 15 bases between the germline ends. The CDR3 is 16 residues long. From germline, CDR1 is MNHNS and CDR2 SASEGT. CDR3 bases: TGTGCCAGCAGTGAAGCGCTTTTACAGGGAAGTGAAAAACTGTTTTTT. Translated: CASSEALLQGSEKLFF.

The genes are TRBV3-1 (or the pseudogene TRBV3-2) and TRBJ2-3; the D is unclear. This CDR3 is built from 12 residues. Trimming pared 3 bases from V and 8 bases from J, leaving 9 bases between. The germline V gene has CDR1 LGHDT and CDR2 YNNKEL (reference sequence). In DNA form, the CDR3 reads TGTGCCAGCAGCCACCCTGGTGGTACGCAGTATTTT. The encoded protein is CASSHPGGTQYF.

The CDR3 sequence is CASSRQGARTEAFF. The CDR3 DNA follows: TGTGCCAGCAGCCGACAGGGGGCCCGCACTGAAGCTTTCTTT. V is TRBV6-6 and J is TRBJ1-1, with TRBD1 matching over 10 bases. The length of the CDR3 is 14 residues. Germline values: CDR1 MNHNY, CDR2 SVGAGI (reference sequence). V lost 6 bases to trimming and J lost 4 bases; unmatched junction nucleotides: 5.

This sequence joins TRBV7-8 and TRBJ1-2, with 12 bases aligning to TRBD1. Germline V gene lookup returns CDR1 SGHVS and CDR2 FQNEAQ. There are 15 residues in the CDR3. The trim removed 2 bases at V and 8 bases at J, leaving 6 bases unmatched. CDR3 bases: TGTGCCAGCAGCTTAATGGGACAGGGGGCTGACGGCTACACCTTC. It encodes CASSLMGQGADGYTF.

This rearrangement joins TRBV28 to TRBJ1-1; D possibly corresponds to TRBD1 (5 bases). The germline V gene encodes CDR1 MDHEN and CDR2 SYDVKM. The CDR3 spans 11 residues. V lost 3 bases to trimming and J lost 9 bases, with 8 bases between them. Here the CDR3 DNA reads TGTGCCAGCAGTTTTCCGGGACAAGCTTTCTTT. Translating it yields CASSFPGQAFF.

This chain uses TRBV7-9 with TRBJ1-1; TRBD1 is a possible D gene (6 bases). Germline V gene data show CDR1 as SEHNR and CDR2 as FQNEAQ (reference sequence). The CDR3 is 14 amino acids. Trimming removed 4 bases at V and 1 base at J, with 10 bases between. The CDR3 protein is CASSSGGRNTEAFF. CDR3 nucleotide sequence: TGTGCCAGCAGCTCCGGGGGGCGGAACACTGAAGCTTTCTTT.

The rearrangement links TRBV27 to TRBJ1-6; unclear D gene. There are 13 residues in the CDR3. The V end lost 6 bases, the J end lost 7 bases, and 10 bases lay between the germline ends. Germline V lookup: CDR1 MNHEY, CDR2 SMNVEV (reference sequence). The DNA for the CDR3 is TGTGCCAGCAGCCTTCTGGAAAATTCACCCCTCCACTTT. Its protein product is CASSLLENSPLHF.

This sequence joins TRBV5-5 and TRBJ2-2; 7 nucleotides line up with TRBD1. CDR3 length: 20 amino acids. The ends lost 1 base at V and 0 bases at J; junction bases unmatched: 15. Germline-derived CDR1 and CDR2 are SGHKS and YYEKEE (reference sequence). Written as DNA, the CDR3 is TGTGCCAGCAGCTTGTCGGTGACAGGGCCCGCGGACCCGAACACCGGGGAGCTGTTTTTT. This encodes CASSLSVTGPADPNTGELFF.

Turning to this clone: Other nucleotide sequences from this sample produce the same CDR3. The genes are TRBV6-2 or TRBV6-3 and TRBJ1-5; D not resolved. This CDR3 comprises 16 residues. CDR1 MNHEY and CDR2 SVGEGT come from the germline V gene. V was trimmed by 4 bases and J by 6 bases, leaving 19 bases between them. The CDR3 sequence: CASSSPLRAVTQPQHF. As DNA, the CDR3 is TGTGCCAGCAGTTCCCCTCTGAGGGCTGTGACTCAGCCCCAGCATTTT.

The chain recombines TRBV5-1 with TRBJ2-2, with 7 bases matching TRBD1. CDR1 and CDR2 from the germline V gene are SGHRS and YFSETQ. Trimming took 3 bases from V and 6 from J; bases not matched to a gene: 8. This CDR3 is 15 amino acids long. The CDR3 region is CASSSRGREAGELFF. The CDR3 DNA follows: TGCGCCAGCAGCTCGAGGGGGCGAGAGGCCGGGGAGCTGTTTTTT.

The rearrangement links TRBV6-2 or TRBV6-3 to TRBJ2-5; the match to TRBD1 covers 10 bases. Trimming cost V 2 bases and J 4 bases; bases outside gene matches: 7. The germline V gene has CDR1 MNHEY and CDR2 SVGEGT. This CDR3 comprises 16 residues. CDR3: CASSYPRTGGGETQYF. CDR3 nucleotide sequence: TGTGCCAGCAGTTACCCAAGGACAGGGGGAGGAGAGACCCAGTACTTC.

This rearrangement joins TRBV7-2 to TRBJ1-5, with TRBD1 identical over 9 bases. V shed 4 bases, J shed 5 bases, and the junction held 6 bases outside the gene matches. This CDR3 has 15 amino acids. Per germline, CDR1 SGHTA and CDR2 FQGNSA. The chain's CDR3 is CASSWGTGWDQPQHF. Here the CDR3 DNA reads TGTGCCAGCAGCTGGGGGACAGGGTGGGATCAGCCCCAGCATTTT.

This rearrangement joins TRBV4-3 to TRBJ1-3; D gene uncertain. The germline V gene encodes CDR1 LGHNA and CDR2 YSLEER. There are 16 residues in the CDR3. The V gene lost 0 bases and the J gene lost 0 bases, with 9 bases spanning the gap. The CDR3 DNA reads TGCGCCAGCAGCCAAGATTCTAGCTTCTCTGGAAACACCATATATTTT. It codes for CASSQDSSFSGNTIYF.

The genes are TRBV5-3 and TRBJ2-2, with D unclear. TRBV5-3 falls under the ORF class, with uncertain function. The CDR3 runs to 16 residues. V lost 4 bases and J lost 1, with 14 bases in between. DNA for the CDR3: TGTGCCAGAAGCAAGGTCAATCTCTTGAACACCGGGGAGCTGTTTTTT. Its translation is CARSKVNLLNTGELFF.